This TCR beta chain was recorded in a study of lymphopenia after photon versus proton radiotherapy. The table came from immunoSEQ multiplex PCR; TCRdb's copy has only in-frame clones and leaves some out. The repertoire has 150,000 to 200,000 clones, roughly nine tenths of them found once; the top ten carry about 4.7%. Trimming removed 6 bases at V and 3 bases at J, with 18 bases between. CDR1 and CDR2 (germline): SGHTA, FQGTGA. The CDR3 is made up of 15 amino acids. This sequence was found in a man aged 50-60 years with gastric cancer. V gene TRBV7-3 combines with J gene TRBJ2-7, with D hard to call. This sample comprised peripheral blood, obtained from a patient treated with photon-based radiotherapy. DNA for the CDR3: TGTGCCAGCAGTTTAGAGCCCGGGCCTTACTACGAGCAGTACTTC. Translated: CASSLEPGPYYEQYF.